The 5 T cell receptor beta chains below come from one sample, sequenced in a study of regulatory T cells in long-lasting Graves disease (dated by TCRdb to 2020 to 2023). The time point tag for this specimen amounts to: newly diagnosed GD, antithyroid drugs for less than 3 months. For both TCR sequencing and RNA sequencing, RNA was extracted from PBMCs in TRIzol. Receptor amplification or capture employed multiplex PCR. Reads for this sample came from an Illumina HiSeq 4000. TCR beta libraries were built with iRepertoire HTBI primers and Arm-PCR amplification of CDR3 regions. The raw public data were reprocessed by TCRdb itself: fastp quality trimming at Q25, MiXCR clonotype calling, in-frame beta chains only. Identical CDR3 protein sequences are pooled into one entry, listed with their most common genes and DNA. Recorded for this sample are roughly 500,000 distinct CDR3 sequences; roughly 13% of them occurred a single time. The biggest ten clones account for roughly a tenth of the sample.

A further study also used this sample, focusing on T cells in Graves' hyperthyroidism and ophthalmopathy.

This specimen consisted of peripheral blood mononuclear cells (PBMCs), obtained at new diagnosis, from a patient treated with antithyroid drugs. The source is a young man with Graves disease. Donor details come from another sample of the same person, matched by shared clones.

This clonotype was picked up many times. This sequence joins TRBV12-3 or TRBV12-4 and TRBJ2-7; D may be TRBD1 (6 bases). Trimming pared 4 bases from V and 8 bases from J, leaving 12 bases between. The CDR3 loop spans 12 amino acids. The CDR3 region has the DNA TGTGCCAGCAGTTGGGCGAGGGACAAGCAGTACTTC. The encoded protein is CASSWARDKQYF.

Many counts were recorded for this clonotype. The rearrangement joins TRBV7-8 to TRBJ2-1, with TRBD2 matching over 11 bases. CDR3 length equals 18 residues. V lost 4 bases to trimming and J lost 1 base; unmatched junction nucleotides: 9. Germline CDR1 is SGHVS and CDR2 is FQNEAQ. The CDR3 DNA reads as TGTGCCAGCAGCTCGGGACTAGCGGATCCAAATTCCTACAATGAGCAGTTCTTC. This codes for CASSSGLADPNSYNEQFF.

This clonotype was seen repeatedly, ten times or more. The genes are TRBV12-3 or TRBV12-4 and TRBJ1-2; D is unresolved. This CDR3 spans 13 amino acids. V dropped 8 bases and J dropped 4 bases, with 14 bases sitting between them. The CDR3 reads CASVNSQGYGYTF. In DNA, the CDR3 is TGTGCCAGCGTCAACAGCCAAGGCTATGGCTACACCTTC.

This clonotype was seen a few times. This clone may be a read error of a much larger clone one base away. The genes are TRBV12-3 or TRBV12-4 and TRBJ1-4; D gene uncertain. V lost 5 bases, J lost 8 bases, and 15 bases lay in between. The CDR3 runs 14 residues. The CDR3 sequence: CASSPPGLGEKLFF. CDR3 in DNA: TGTGCCAGCAGTCCCCCGGGTCTTGGGGAAAAACTGTTTTTT.

The V gene is TRBV10-2, the J gene TRBJ2-2, with D perhaps TRBD2 (6 bases). The germline gives CDR1 WSHSY, CDR2 SAAADI. There are 16 residues in the CDR3. Trimming stripped 7 bases from V and 7 bases from J, with 22 bases between. The CDR3, as DNA: TGCGCCAGCAACCCCCTATCCGGGGGAGGTAACGGGGAGCTGTTTTTT. Protein: CASNPLSGGGNGELFF.